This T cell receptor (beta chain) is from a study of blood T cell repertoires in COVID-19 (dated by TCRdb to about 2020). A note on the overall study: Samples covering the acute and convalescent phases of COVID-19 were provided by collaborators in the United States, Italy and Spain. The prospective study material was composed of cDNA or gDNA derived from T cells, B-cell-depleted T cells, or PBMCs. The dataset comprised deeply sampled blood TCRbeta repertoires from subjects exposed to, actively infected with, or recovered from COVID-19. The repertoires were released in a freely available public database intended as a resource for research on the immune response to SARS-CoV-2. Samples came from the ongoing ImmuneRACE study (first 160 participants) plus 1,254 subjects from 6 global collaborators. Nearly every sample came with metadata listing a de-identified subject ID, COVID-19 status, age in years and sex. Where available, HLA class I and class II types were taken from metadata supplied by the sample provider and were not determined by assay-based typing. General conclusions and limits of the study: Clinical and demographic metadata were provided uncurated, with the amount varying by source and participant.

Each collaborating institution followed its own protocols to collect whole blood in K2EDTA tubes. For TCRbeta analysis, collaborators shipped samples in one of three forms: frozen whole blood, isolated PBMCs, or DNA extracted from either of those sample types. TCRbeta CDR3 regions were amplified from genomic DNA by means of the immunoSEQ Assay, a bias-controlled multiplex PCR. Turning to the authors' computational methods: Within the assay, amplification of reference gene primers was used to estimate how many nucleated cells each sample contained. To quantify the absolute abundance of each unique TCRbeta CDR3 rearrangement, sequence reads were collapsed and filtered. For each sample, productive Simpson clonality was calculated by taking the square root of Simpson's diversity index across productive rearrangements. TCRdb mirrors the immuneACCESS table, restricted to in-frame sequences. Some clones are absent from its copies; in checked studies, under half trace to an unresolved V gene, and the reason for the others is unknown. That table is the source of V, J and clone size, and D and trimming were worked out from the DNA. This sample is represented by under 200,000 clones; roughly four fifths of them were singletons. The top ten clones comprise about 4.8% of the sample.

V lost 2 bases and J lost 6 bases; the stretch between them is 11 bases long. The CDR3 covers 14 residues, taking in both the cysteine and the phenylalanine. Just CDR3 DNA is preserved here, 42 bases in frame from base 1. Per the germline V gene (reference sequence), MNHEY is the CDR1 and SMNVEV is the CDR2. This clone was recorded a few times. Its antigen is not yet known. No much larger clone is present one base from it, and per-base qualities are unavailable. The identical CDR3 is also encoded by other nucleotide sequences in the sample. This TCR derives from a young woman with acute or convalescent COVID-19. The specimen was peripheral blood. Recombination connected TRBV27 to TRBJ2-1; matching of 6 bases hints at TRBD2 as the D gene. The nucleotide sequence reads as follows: TGTGCCAGCAGTTTAATGCGGGGAGGCAATGAGCAGTTCTTC. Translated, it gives CASSLMRGGNEQFF.